This TCR beta chain was sequenced in a study of blood T cell repertoires in COVID-19. Per the germline V gene, CDR1 is MNHNY and CDR2 is SVGAGI (reference sequence). With V trimmed by 6 bases and J by 10 bases, 15 bases remained unmatched. The CDR3 contains 16 residues. Produced via immunoSEQ multiplex PCR; TCRdb's table is partial and in-frame only. Found here are under 200,000 clones, roughly 86% of them singletons; the top ten hold about 7%. This sequence joins TRBV6-6 and TRBJ1-6; 7 bases map to TRBD1. Sequencing was done on a sample of peripheral blood. This TCR was sampled from a man aged 45-65 years with active or convalescent COVID-19. Here the CDR3 DNA reads TGTGCCAGCAGAAACCCCAAGGGGGCGAACAGGTCACCCCTCCACTTT. It encodes CASRNPKGANRSPLHF.